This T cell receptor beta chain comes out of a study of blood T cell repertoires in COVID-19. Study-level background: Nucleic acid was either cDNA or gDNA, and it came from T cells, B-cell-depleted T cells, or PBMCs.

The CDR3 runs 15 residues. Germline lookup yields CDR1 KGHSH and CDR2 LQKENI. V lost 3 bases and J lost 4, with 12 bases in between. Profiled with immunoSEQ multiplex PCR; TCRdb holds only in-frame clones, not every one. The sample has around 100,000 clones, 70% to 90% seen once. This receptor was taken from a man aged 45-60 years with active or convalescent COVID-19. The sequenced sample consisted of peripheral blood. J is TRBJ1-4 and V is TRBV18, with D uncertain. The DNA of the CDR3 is TGTGCCAGCTCACCCCGGGAGGCAATTAATGAAAAACTGTTTTTT. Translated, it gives CASSPREAINEKLFF.